This T cell receptor beta chain was retrieved from a study of blood T cell repertoires in COVID-19. This clone was found a few times. Sequencing used immunoSEQ multiplex PCR; TCRdb keeps in-frame clones, though not all of them. The sample has about 110,000 clones, around 80% seen once; the top ten hold about 4.5%. CDR1 and CDR2 from the germline V gene are SEHNR and FQNEAQ (reference sequence). V dropped 8 bases and J dropped 11; count of bases not matched to a gene: 12. The CDR3 is 14 residues long. The source is a human donor in a cohort sampled during active or convalescent COVID-19. What was sequenced was peripheral blood. The rearrangement joins TRBV7-9 to TRBJ1-1; the match to TRBD1 covers 12 bases. DNA for the CDR3: TGTGCCAGCGCCTTATTGGGACAGGGGGCGAGGGCTTTCTTT. This gives the protein CASALLGQGARAFF.